One T cell receptor beta chain is described in this entry. Preparation of TRB cDNA libraries relied on 5' RACE carrying UMI labels. TCRdb processed the 5' RACE reads again and assigns one entry to each CDR3 protein, with no DNA. The sample's table shows 100,000 to 150,000 distinct CDR3 sequences. Germline-derived CDR1 and CDR2 are SEHNR and FQNEAQ (reference sequence). This CDR3 contains 15 residues. This entry comes from a study of CXCR3-negative and CXCR3-positive naive CD8 T cells. In the study overall: Per-library TRB read counts averaged about 1.5 +/- 0.3 million, adding up to about 135 million in total.

Naive CD8+ T cells showed CD45RO-CCR7+CD27+CD95-. The TCR was taken from a human donor in good health. Some clones in this sample may be carry-over from other donors' samples. The chain combines TRBV7-9 with TRBJ2-7; the TCRdb D gene call, TRBD1, has no DNA to confirm it. The source material was naive CXCR3- CD8+ T cells from blood. Subset reported: CD45RO-CCR7+CD27+CD95- naive CD8+ T cells lacking CXCR3 (TNR3-). The CDR3 sequence is CASSLGLTVSHEQYF.